This T cell receptor (beta chain) was documented in a study of T cell clonality in common variable immunodeficiency. This clone was counted at least ten times. Control and CVID samples contributed equal amounts of genomic DNA. Data came from immunoSEQ multiplex PCR; TCRdb stores just in-frame clones and leaves some out. The record shows roughly 58,000 clones for this sample, with no singletons present. The TCR sequence derives from a person aged 18 to 75 in good health. Source material: peripheral blood mononuclear cells.

This chain's CDR3 is CATTQGKVNTEAFF. CDR3 DNA (partial): TGTGCCACAACGCAGGGAAAGGTGAACACTGAA. The rearrangement joins TRBV10-3 to TRBJ1-1; D possibly corresponds to TRBD1 (5 bases). The read comes to an end 3 residues before the CDR3 does, leaving the germline J gene to fill in the end. The V and J ends lost 10 bases and 0 bases respectively, with 15 bases between them. This CDR3 comprises 14 residues. Looked up from germline, CDR1 is ENHRY and CDR2 is SYGVKD.